The 2 T cell receptor beta chains below were found in one sample sequenced in a study of T cells after yellow fever vaccination. TCRdb reprocessed the 5' RACE reads via MiXCR and lists one record per CDR3 protein. In the table there are about 220,000 distinct CDR3 sequences, roughly 3% of which are singletons. The sample consisted of CD4+ T cells sorted from PBMCs, taken 10 days after the yellow fever booster vaccination. The origin of the receptors is a man younger than 35 who received the YFV17D yellow fever vaccine.

This clonotype was seen a few times. The J gene is TRBJ2-7, the V gene TRBV5-1; 11 bases match TRBD2. Germline-derived CDR1 and CDR2 are SGHRS and YFSETQ. V lost 4 bases, J lost 5 bases, and 8 bases stayed unmatched. This CDR3 contains 15 residues. CDR3 coding DNA: TGCGCCAGCAGCGTTGGACTAGCGGGCACCAACGAGCAGTACTTC. This encodes CASSVGLAGTNEQYF.

V and J are TRBV12-3 or TRBV12-4 and TRBJ1-6; 8 nucleotides agree with TRBD1. V lost 7 bases and J lost 6; bases outside the gene matches: 8. The CDR3 covers 15 residues. This CDR3 reads CASIVQGGRNSPLHF. The CDR3 nucleotides read TGTGCCAGCATCGTACAGGGGGGCCGTAATTCACCCCTCCACTTT.